These T cell receptor beta chains were read from a single sample in a study of cytomegalovirus exposure and HLA in healthy donors. TCRdb keeps only in-frame clones here, not all; method: immunoSEQ multiplex PCR. The data contain roughly 93,000 clones, 70% to 80% of them singletons. What was sequenced was PBMCs. The receptors were gathered from a young man in good health and CMV-seropositive. The CDR3 runs from the conserved cysteine through the conserved F or W. D genes are given only for firm matches. Where a row states a size, it is once, few, many or the class of an expanded clone; other rows omit it.

J gene: TRBJ1-2; V gene: TRBV7-2; clone size: -; D gene: -; CDR3 protein: CASSLVGWAGDGYTF; CDR3 DNA: TGTGCCAGCAGCTTAGTAGGTTGGGCAGGGGATGGCTACACCTTC
J gene: TRBJ1-3; V gene: TRBV7-2; clone size: -; D gene: -; CDR3 protein: CASSLGGGSSGNTIYF; CDR3 DNA: TGTGCCAGCAGCTTAGGGGGTGGGAGCTCTGGAAACACCATATATTTT
J gene: TRBJ2-1; V gene: TRBV6-4; clone size: -; D gene: TRBD1; CDR3 protein: CASSSEGQGYNEQFF; CDR3 DNA: TGTGCCAGCAGTTCCGAAGGACAGGGCTACAATGAGCAGTTCTTC
J gene: TRBJ1-5; V gene: TRBV27; clone size: -; D gene: TRBD1; CDR3 protein: CASSPRQGQGNQPQHF; CDR3 DNA: TGTGCCAGCAGTCCACGACAGGGTCAAGGCAATCAGCCCCAGCATTTT
J gene: TRBJ1-1; V gene: TRBV2; clone size: -; D gene: -; CDR3 protein: CASKGLGHPNTEAFF; CDR3 DNA: TGTGCCAGCAAAGGGTTAGGACACCCGAACACTGAAGCTTTCTTT
J gene: TRBJ1-6; V gene: TRBV5-1; clone size: -; D gene: TRBD1; CDR3 protein: CASSFGDRGGSPLHF; CDR3 DNA: TGCGCCAGCAGCTTTGGGGACAGGGGGGGTTCACCCCTCCACTTT
J gene: TRBJ2-7; V gene: TRBV19; clone size: -; D gene: -; CDR3 protein: CASSTGGWASSYEQYF; CDR3 DNA: TGTGCCAGTAGTACAGGTGGGTGGGCGTCCTCCTACGAGCAGTACTTC
J gene: TRBJ2-3; V gene: TRBV10-3; clone size: -; D gene: TRBD2; CDR3 protein: CAIGGTSGQPDTQYF; CDR3 DNA: TGTGCCATCGGGGGAACTAGCGGCCAACCGGATACGCAGTATTTT
J gene: TRBJ1-6; V gene: TRBV30; clone size: -; D gene: -; CDR3 protein: CGSTAYNSPLHF; CDR3 DNA: TGTGGAAGCACCGCCTATAATTCACCCCTCCACTTT
J gene: TRBJ1-4; V gene: TRBV30; clone size: -; D gene: -; CDR3 protein: CAWSGSLGRTNEKLFF; CDR3 DNA: TGTGCCTGGAGCGGGTCACTGGGGCGGACTAATGAAAAACTGTTTTTT
J gene: TRBJ1-6; V gene: TRBV28; clone size: -; D gene: -; CDR3 protein: CASTLVHNSPLHF; CDR3 DNA: TGTGCCAGCACCCTCGTCCATAATTCACCCCTCCACTTT
J gene: TRBJ2-3; V gene: TRBV4-2; clone size: -; D gene: -; CDR3 protein: CASSQELAGSTDTQYF; CDR3 DNA: TGTGCCAGCAGCCAAGAATTGGCCGGGAGCACAGATACGCAGTATTTT
J gene: TRBJ1-3; V gene: TRBV5-4; clone size: -; D gene: TRBD1; CDR3 protein: CASSLGTGFGNTIYF; CDR3 DNA: TGTGCCAGCAGCTTGGGGACAGGATTTGGAAACACCATATATTTT
J gene: TRBJ2-7; V gene: TRBV10-3; clone size: -; D gene: TRBD1; CDR3 protein: CATGTGTYEQYF; CDR3 DNA: TGTGCCACCGGGACAGGGACGTACGAGCAGTACTTC
J gene: TRBJ2-7; V gene: TRBV4-1; clone size: -; D gene: TRBD1; CDR3 protein: CASSQGDRFYEQYF; CDR3 DNA: TGCGCCAGCAGCCAAGGGGACAGGTTCTACGAGCAGTACTTC
J gene: TRBJ1-2; V gene: TRBV27; clone size: -; D gene: TRBD1; CDR3 protein: CASSLTGDGYGYTF; CDR3 DNA: TGTGCCAGCAGTTTAACAGGGGATGGCTATGGCTACACCTTC
J gene: TRBJ2-5; V gene: TRBV5-1; clone size: once; D gene: TRBD1; CDR3 protein: CASSGTAGETQYF; CDR3 DNA: TGCGCCAGCAGCGGGACAGCTGGGGAGACCCAGTACTTC
J gene: TRBJ2-7; V gene: TRBV19; clone size: -; D gene: -; CDR3 protein: CASSIGAGYEQYF; CDR3 DNA: TGTGCCAGTAGTATAGGGGCTGGATACGAGCAGTACTTC
J gene: TRBJ2-3; V gene: TRBV5-1; clone size: -; D gene: TRBD2; CDR3 protein: CASSLALAGSSTDTQYF; CDR3 DNA: TGCGCCAGCAGCTTGGCACTAGCGGGTTCTAGCACAGATACGCAGTATTTT
J gene: TRBJ1-1; V gene: TRBV19; clone size: -; D gene: -; CDR3 protein: CASSRVATEAFF; CDR3 DNA: TGTGCCAGTAGTCGGGTGGCCACTGAAGCTTTCTTT
J gene: TRBJ2-7; V gene: TRBV27; clone size: -; D gene: TRBD1; CDR3 protein: CTSSYGTGYDEQYF; CDR3 DNA: TGTACCAGCAGTTATGGGACAGGGTACGACGAGCAGTACTTC
J gene: TRBJ1-3; V gene: TRBV10-3; clone size: -; D gene: -; CDR3 protein: CAISESAGETGNTIYF; CDR3 DNA: TGTGCCATCAGTGAGTCGGCGGGCGAAACTGGAAACACCATATATTTT
J gene: TRBJ2-5; V gene: TRBV5-1; clone size: -; D gene: TRBD1; CDR3 protein: CASSSGQGKETQYF; CDR3 DNA: TGCGCCAGCAGCTCGGGACAGGGAAAAGAGACCCAGTACTTC
J gene: TRBJ2-3; V gene: TRBV14; clone size: -; D gene: -; CDR3 protein: CASKKGNTDTQYF; CDR3 DNA: TGTGCCAGCAAAAAGGGGAACACAGATACGCAGTATTTT
J gene: TRBJ2-7; V gene: TRBV5-4; clone size: -; D gene: -; CDR3 protein: CASSLPLGRPQYF; CDR3 DNA: TGTGCCAGCAGCTTGCCCTTGGGCCGACCCCAGTACTTC
J gene: TRBJ1-4; V gene: TRBV27; clone size: -; D gene: TRBD1; CDR3 protein: CASSLLGQGPTNEKLFF; CDR3 DNA: TGTGCCAGCAGTCTCCTGGGACAGGGGCCAACTAATGAAAAACTGTTTTTT
J gene: TRBJ1-5; V gene: TRBV19; clone size: -; D gene: TRBD1; CDR3 protein: CASTNWTGGGRNQPQHF; CDR3 DNA: TGTGCCAGTACAAACTGGACAGGGGGGGGTCGCAATCAGCCCCAGCATTTT
J gene: TRBJ2-4; V gene: TRBV6-5; clone size: -; D gene: TRBD2; CDR3 protein: CASSYPPWGGKNIQYF; CDR3 DNA: TGTGCCAGCAGTTACCCTCCCTGGGGGGGCAAAAACATTCAGTACTTC
J gene: TRBJ1-1; V gene: TRBV28; clone size: -; D gene: -; CDR3 protein: CASSLLSGMNTEAFF; CDR3 DNA: TGTGCCAGCAGTTTACTGTCAGGAATGAACACTGAAGCTTTCTTT
J gene: TRBJ1-4; V gene: TRBV9; clone size: -; D gene: -; CDR3 protein: CASSVSSGAPGQKLFF; CDR3 DNA: TGTGCCAGCAGCGTTTCGTCTGGGGCCCCCGGACAAAAACTGTTTTTT
J gene: TRBJ1-4; V gene: TRBV7-3; clone size: -; D gene: -; CDR3 protein: CASSLQGATNEKLFF; CDR3 DNA: TGTGCCAGCAGCCTGCAGGGTGCAACTAATGAAAAACTGTTTTTT
J gene: TRBJ1-6; V gene: TRBV10-3; clone size: -; D gene: -; CDR3 protein: CAISESGDPYSPLHF; CDR3 DNA: TGTGCCATCAGTGAGTCAGGGGATCCTTATTCACCCCTCCACTTT
J gene: TRBJ2-7; V gene: TRBV6-5; clone size: -; D gene: -; CDR3 protein: CASSLQGNGGYEQYF; CDR3 DNA: TGTGCCAGCAGTCTTCAGGGCAACGGTGGCTACGAGCAGTACTTC
J gene: TRBJ2-5; V gene: TRBV5-1; clone size: -; D gene: TRBD2; CDR3 protein: CASSPLGAGAYQETQYF; CDR3 DNA: TGCGCCAGCAGCCCTTTGGGAGCGGGGGCTTACCAAGAGACCCAGTACTTC
J gene: TRBJ2-5; V gene: TRBV30; clone size: -; D gene: -; CDR3 protein: CAWSLRQQETQYF; CDR3 DNA: TGTGCCTGGAGTTTGAGACAGCAAGAGACCCAGTACTTC
J gene: TRBJ2-2; V gene: TRBV30; clone size: -; D gene: TRBD1; CDR3 protein: CAWSVGQAYTGELFF; CDR3 DNA: TGTGCCTGGAGTGTGGGACAGGCCTACACCGGGGAGCTGTTTTTT
J gene: TRBJ2-1; V gene: TRBV6-4; clone size: -; D gene: TRBD2; CDR3 protein: CASSGEGLSQFF; CDR3 DNA: TGTGCCAGCAGTGGGGAGGGCTTGTCGCAGTTCTTC
J gene: TRBJ1-2; V gene: TRBV5-4; clone size: few; D gene: TRBD1; CDR3 protein: CASSFTGVSGYTF; CDR3 DNA: TGTGCCAGCAGCTTCACAGGGGTCAGCGGCTACACCTTC
J gene: TRBJ1-4; V gene: TRBV13; clone size: -; D gene: -; CDR3 protein: CASSLWGGSNEKLFF; CDR3 DNA: TGTGCCAGCAGCTTATGGGGCGGTTCGAATGAAAAACTGTTTTTT
J gene: TRBJ2-1; V gene: TRBV5-6; clone size: -; D gene: TRBD2; CDR3 protein: CASSLGGGGASEQFF; CDR3 DNA: TGTGCCAGCAGCTTGGGGGGCGGGGGGGCGAGTGAGCAGTTCTTC
J gene: TRBJ1-1; V gene: TRBV5-1; clone size: -; D gene: -; CDR3 protein: CASSLVGMGTEAFF; CDR3 DNA: TGCGCCAGCAGCTTAGTCGGGATGGGCACTGAAGCTTTCTTT
J gene: TRBJ1-5; V gene: TRBV7-2; clone size: -; D gene: -; CDR3 protein: CASSLQGFNQPQHF; CDR3 DNA: TGTGCCAGCAGCTTACAGGGGTTCAATCAGCCCCAGCATTTT
J gene: TRBJ2-3; V gene: TRBV5-1; clone size: -; D gene: -; CDR3 protein: CASSWRGDTQYF; CDR3 DNA: TGCGCCAGCAGCTGGCGAGGAGATACGCAGTATTTT
J gene: TRBJ2-1; V gene: TRBV10-2; clone size: -; D gene: TRBD1; CDR3 protein: CATGTGINEQFF; CDR3 DNA: TGCGCCACCGGGACAGGGATCAATGAGCAGTTCTTC
J gene: TRBJ1-1; V gene: TRBV5-1; clone size: -; D gene: -; CDR3 protein: CASSFSQGMDEAFF; CDR3 DNA: TGCGCCAGCAGCTTTTCACAGGGTATGGATGAAGCTTTCTTT
J gene: TRBJ2-1; V gene: TRBV27; clone size: -; D gene: -; CDR3 protein: CASSNTGREQFF; CDR3 DNA: TGTGCCAGCAGTAATACAGGGAGAGAGCAGTTCTTC
J gene: TRBJ2-5; V gene: TRBV13; clone size: -; D gene: TRBD2; CDR3 protein: CASSLGAGDFQETQYF; CDR3 DNA: TGTGCCAGCAGCTTAGGAGCGGGGGATTTCCAAGAGACCCAGTACTTC
J gene: TRBJ1-1; V gene: TRBV19; clone size: -; D gene: TRBD1; CDR3 protein: CASTPTGQRNTEAFF; CDR3 DNA: TGTGCCAGTACTCCAACGGGACAGCGGAACACTGAAGCTTTCTTT
J gene: TRBJ2-5; V gene: TRBV13; clone size: once; D gene: TRBD1; CDR3 protein: CASSLGQLLQETQYF; CDR3 DNA: TGTGCCAGCAGCTTGGGACAGTTACTACAAGAGACCCAGTACTTC
J gene: TRBJ2-3; V gene: TRBV5-4; clone size: -; D gene: -; CDR3 protein: CASSRAAGQGVADTQYF; CDR3 DNA: TGTGCCAGCAGCCGAGCGGCGGGGCAGGGGGTTGCAGATACGCAGTATTTT
J gene: TRBJ2-7; V gene: TRBV5-1; clone size: -; D gene: -; CDR3 protein: CASSSMGSSYEQYF; CDR3 DNA: TGCGCCAGCAGCTCAATGGGGAGCTCCTACGAGCAGTACTTC
J gene: TRBJ2-5; V gene: TRBV28; clone size: -; D gene: TRBD1; CDR3 protein: CASSSTGDIKETQYF; CDR3 DNA: TGTGCCAGCAGTTCGACAGGGGACATTAAGGAGACCCAGTACTTC
J gene: TRBJ2-6; V gene: TRBV7-2; clone size: -; D gene: -; CDR3 protein: CASSSHRSGANVLTF; CDR3 DNA: TGTGCCAGCAGCTCCCACAGGTCCGGGGCCAACGTCCTGACTTTC
J gene: TRBJ2-5; V gene: TRBV7-9; clone size: -; D gene: TRBD1; CDR3 protein: CASSRDSRQETQYF; CDR3 DNA: TGTGCCAGCAGCCGGGACAGTCGCCAAGAGACCCAGTACTTC
J gene: TRBJ1-1; V gene: TRBV19; clone size: -; D gene: TRBD1; CDR3 protein: CASSRQGIRTEAFF; CDR3 DNA: TGTGCCAGTAGTCGACAGGGTATTAGGACTGAAGCTTTCTTT
J gene: TRBJ2-5; V gene: TRBV10-2; clone size: -; D gene: TRBD2; CDR3 protein: CASRSSGGTRQETQYF; CDR3 DNA: TGCGCCAGCAGGTCCAGCGGGGGGACGAGACAAGAGACCCAGTACTTC
J gene: TRBJ1-2; V gene: TRBV30; clone size: -; D gene: TRBD1; CDR3 protein: CAWSMTGGEGYTF; CDR3 DNA: TGTGCCTGGAGCATGACAGGGGGCGAGGGCTACACCTTC
J gene: TRBJ1-1; V gene: TRBV19; clone size: -; D gene: TRBD1; CDR3 protein: CASSSRTGGTEAFF; CDR3 DNA: TGTGCCAGTAGTTCAAGGACAGGGGGCACTGAAGCTTTCTTT